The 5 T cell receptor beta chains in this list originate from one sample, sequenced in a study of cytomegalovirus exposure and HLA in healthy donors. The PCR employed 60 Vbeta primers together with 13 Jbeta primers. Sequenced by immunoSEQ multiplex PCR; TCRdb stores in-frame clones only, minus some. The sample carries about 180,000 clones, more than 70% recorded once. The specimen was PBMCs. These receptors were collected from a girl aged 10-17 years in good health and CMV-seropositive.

DNA for the CDR3: TGTGCCAGCAGTCTGGGACAGGGTTACGGGACCCAGTACTTC. It yields the protein CASSLGQGYGTQYF. The rearrangement links TRBV5-4 to TRBJ2-5, with TRBD1 matching over 9 bases. The V gene end was trimmed by 5 bases and the J gene end by 7 bases; junction bases not matched to a gene: 9. Looked up from germline, CDR1 is SGHNT and CDR2 is YYREEE (reference sequence). This CDR3 contains 14 residues. Full variable domain (rest looked up from reference TRBV5-4 and TRBJ2-5): ETGVTQSPTHLIKTRGQQVTLRCSSQSGHNTVSWYQQALGQGPQFIFQYYREEENGRGNFPPRFSGLQFPNYSSELNVNALELDDSALYLCASSLGQGYGTQYFGPGTRLLVL.

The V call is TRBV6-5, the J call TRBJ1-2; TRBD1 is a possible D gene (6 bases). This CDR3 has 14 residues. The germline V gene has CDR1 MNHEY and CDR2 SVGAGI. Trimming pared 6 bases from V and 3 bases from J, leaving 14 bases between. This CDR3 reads CASSSMDSYYGYTF. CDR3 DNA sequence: TGTGCCAGCAGCTCTATGGACAGTTACTATGGCTACACCTTC.

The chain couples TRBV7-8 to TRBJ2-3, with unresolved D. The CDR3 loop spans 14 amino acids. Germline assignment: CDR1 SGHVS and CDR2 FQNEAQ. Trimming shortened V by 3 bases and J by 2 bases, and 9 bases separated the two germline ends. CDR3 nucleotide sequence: TGTGCCAGCAGCTTTAAATGGCACACAGATACGCAGTATTTT. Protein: CASSFKWHTDTQYF.

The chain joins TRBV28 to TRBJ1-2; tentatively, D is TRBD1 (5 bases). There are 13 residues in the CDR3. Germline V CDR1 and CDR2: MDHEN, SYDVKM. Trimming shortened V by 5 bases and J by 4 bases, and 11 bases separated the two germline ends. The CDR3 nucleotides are TGTGCCAGCAGTACCGGAAGGGGCTATGGCTACACCTTC. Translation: CASSTGRGYGYTF.

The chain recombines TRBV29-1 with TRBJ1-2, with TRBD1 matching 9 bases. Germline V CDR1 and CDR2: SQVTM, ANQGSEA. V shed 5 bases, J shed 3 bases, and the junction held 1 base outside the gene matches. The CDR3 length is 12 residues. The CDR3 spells CSVRQGDYGYTF. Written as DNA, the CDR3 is TGCAGCGTTAGACAGGGGGACTATGGCTACACCTTC.